This passage covers 5 T cell receptor beta chains from one sample sequenced in a study of regulatory T cells in long-lasting Graves disease. Researchers made TCR beta libraries by using iRepertoire HTBI primers and running Arm-PCR on CDR3 regions. From the multiplex PCR reads, TCRdb called clonotypes with MiXCR, one entry per CDR3 protein. The profile covers 360,000 or so distinct CDR3 sequences, with roughly 23% appearing a single time and around a quarter taken by the ten largest. Stated time point: persistent/refractory GD, antithyroid drugs over 5 years with positive TRAb. Researchers made the TCR library from RNA that was extracted from PBMCs. Specimen: peripheral blood mononuclear cells (PBMCs), collected when the disease was refractory, from a patient treated with antithyroid drugs. These receptors originate from a woman aged 40 to 55 with Graves disease.

The V call is TRBV7-6, the J call TRBJ2-2; D unresolved. The CDR3 runs to 12 residues. V lost 5 bases to trimming and J lost 3 bases, with 4 bases between them. In germline, CDR1 is SGHVS, CDR2 FNYEAQ. The CDR3 DNA follows: TGTGCCAGCAGCACCCACACCGGGGAGCTGTTTTTT. Amino acid sequence: CASSTHTGELFF. The whole variable domain, filled in from reference TRBV7-6 and TRBJ2-2, reads GAGVSQSPRYKVTKRGQDVALRCDPISGHVSLYWYRQALGQGPEFLTYFNYEAQQDKSGLPNDRFSAERPEGSISTLTIQRTEQRDSAMYRCASSTHTGELFFGEGSRLTVL.

There are a few counts of this clonotype. The V and J genes are TRBV3-1 and TRBJ1-1, with D possibly TRBD1 on 5 matching bases. Germline V gene sequence: CDR1 LGHDT, CDR2 YNNKEL (reference sequence). V was cut by 1 base and J by 5 bases, with 8 bases left in between. The length of the CDR3 is 13 residues. CDR3 region: CASSQVQGTEAFF. The CDR3 coding sequence is TGTGCCAGCAGCCAAGTTCAGGGTACTGAAGCTTTCTTT.

Notes on this clonotype: A read error may be the cause here, since a much bigger clone is one base away. The V call is TRBV6-2 or TRBV6-3, the J call TRBJ1-2, with TRBD1 as a possible D gene (5 bases). Germline V gene sequence: CDR1 MNHEY, CDR2 SVGEGT. V lost 5 bases, J lost 4 bases, and 14 bases lay in between. The CDR3 runs to 14 residues. The CDR3 region is CASSRGRGGYGYTF. CDR3 DNA sequence: TGTGCCAGCAGTCGAGGTCGGGGGGGCTATGGCTACACCTTC.

This clonotype has a count of ten or more. Here the CDR3 reads CASKELNSYEQYF. CDR3 DNA sequence: TGTGCCAGCAAGGAGCTGAACTCCTACGAGCAGTACTTC. The V call is TRBV28, the J call TRBJ2-7; D not resolved. Germline assignment: CDR1 MDHEN and CDR2 SYDVKM. The V gene lost 7 bases and the J gene lost 0 bases, with 10 bases spanning the gap. The CDR3 loop spans 13 amino acids.

This clonotype was found many times. The CDR3: CASRQHRGLRMNTEAFF. The DNA for the CDR3 is TGTGCCAGCAGACAACACAGGGGCCTACGCATGAACACTGAAGCTTTCTTT. This sequence joins TRBV12-3 or TRBV12-4 and TRBJ1-1; TRBD1 matches at 7 bases. V shed 6 bases, J shed 0 bases, and the junction held 13 bases outside the gene matches. The CDR3 has 17 residues.